These 16 T cell receptor beta chains share one sample of origin, sequenced in a study of cytomegalovirus exposure and HLA in healthy donors. The primer mix had 60 Vbeta and 13 Jbeta primers. Method: immunoSEQ multiplex PCR; TCRdb's copy keeps in-frame clones and lacks some. The table includes 100,000 to 150,000 clones, roughly 77% detected once. The source material was PBMCs. These receptors came from a young man in good health and CMV-seronegative.

The chain employs TRBV6-1 and TRBJ1-2; tentative D call: TRBD1 (5 bases). CDR3 length: 17 residues. V lost 0 bases to trimming and J lost 4 bases, with 18 bases between them. CDR1 is MNHNS and CDR2 is SASEGT in the germline V gene. CDR3 DNA sequence: TGTGCCAGCAGTGAAGCCGCCGCCCGGACATCAGGCTATGGCTACACCTTC. Amino acids: CASSEAAARTSGYGYTF.

The CDR3 nucleotides read TGTGCCAGCAGTGAGCCGGGACAGTGGAACTCTGGAAACACCATATATTTT. Residues: CASSEPGQWNSGNTIYF. The chain has TRBV2 and TRBJ1-3; 7 bases align to TRBD1. V lost 3 bases and J lost 0; bases outside the gene matches: 8. The CDR3 is made up of 17 amino acids. CDR1 is SNHLY, CDR2 FYNNEI, per germline.

The rearrangement links TRBV6-6 to TRBJ2-7; D gene unclear. Germline assignment: CDR1 MNHNY and CDR2 SVGAGI (reference sequence). The V gene lost 5 bases and the J gene lost 5 bases, with 10 bases spanning the gap. There are 12 residues in the CDR3. CDR3 sequence (DNA): TGTGCCAGCAGTGGCTCTTTGGACGAGCAGTACTTC. Protein: CASSGSLDEQYF.

V and J are TRBV5-4 and TRBJ2-4; maybe TRBD2 (6 bases). The germline V gene encodes CDR1 SGHNT and CDR2 YYREEE (reference sequence). Trimming took off 4 bases at V and 8 bases at J, with 10 bases between the two ends. CDR3 length: 12 residues. Written as DNA, the CDR3 is TGTGCCAGCAGCCCAGGCGGGGACATTCAGTACTTC. As protein: CASSPGGDIQYF.

V is TRBV27 and J is TRBJ1-2; 9 positions agree with TRBD1. The CDR3 contains 15 residues. Trimming took 5 bases from V and 7 from J; bases not matched to a gene: 11. Germline V gene lookup returns CDR1 MNHEY and CDR2 SMNVEV (reference sequence). CDR3 region: CASSGGQGWSGGYTF. CDR3 bases: TGTGCCAGCAGTGGGGGACAGGGATGGAGTGGTGGCTACACCTTC.

The chain is built from TRBV9 and TRBJ1-3, with 9 bases aligning to TRBD1. CDR1 and CDR2 from the germline V gene are SGDLS and YYNGEE. The CDR3 contains 14 residues. Unmatched junction bases numbered 2, after V lost 3 bases and J lost 4 bases. The CDR3 nucleotides are TGTGCCAGCAGCGGGACAGGGGTAGGAAACACCATATATTTT. Translation: CASSGTGVGNTIYF.

V and J are TRBV7-3 and TRBJ2-3, with a tentative D call TRBD2 (6 bases). This CDR3 is built from 15 residues. Trimming took 0 bases from V and 2 from J, leaving 9 bases between them. Germline V gene lookup returns CDR1 SGHTA and CDR2 FQGTGA. The CDR3 region is CASSLTGGLTDTQYF. In DNA, the CDR3 is TGTGCCAGCAGCTTAACGGGGGGACTCACAGATACGCAGTATTTT.

This clone was recorded once. The CDR3 reads CASSLGSSQETQYF. DNA of the CDR3: TGTGCCAGCAGCTTAGGGTCGAGCCAAGAGACCCAGTACTTC. V gene TRBV7-2 combines with J gene TRBJ2-5; D gene uncertain. The CDR3 has 14 residues. The V gene lost 1 base and the J gene lost 1 base, with 7 bases spanning the gap. Looked up from germline, CDR1 is SGHTA and CDR2 is FQGNSA.

The V gene is TRBV14, the J gene TRBJ2-1; 9 bases align to TRBD2. There are 15 residues in the CDR3. V lost 1 base and J lost 5; bases outside the gene matches: 3. Germline V gene lookup returns CDR1 SGHDN and CDR2 FVKESK. The DNA of the CDR3 is TGTGCCAGCAGCCAAGGCGGGGGGGGCAACAATGAGCAGTTCTTC. Its translation: CASSQGGGGNNEQFF.

The chain joins TRBV6-5 to TRBJ1-2, with D unclear. Germline CDR1 reads MNHEY; CDR2 reads SVGAGI. This CDR3 region has 12 residues. V was clipped by 5 bases and J by 4 bases, with 8 bases between them. CDR3 loop: CASSAHSYGYTF. The DNA for the CDR3 is TGTGCCAGCAGTGCTCACAGCTATGGCTACACCTTC.

The CDR3 protein is CASSSYRGVNTEAFF. The DNA for the CDR3 is TGCGCCAGCAGCTCCTACAGGGGAGTGAACACTGAAGCTTTCTTT. The rearrangement uses TRBV5-1 and TRBJ1-1; 7 nucleotides match TRBD1. This CDR3 region has 15 residues. V shed 3 bases, J shed 0 bases, and the junction held 5 bases outside the gene matches. Germline assignment: CDR1 SGHRS and CDR2 YFSETQ.

The chain employs TRBV10-3 and TRBJ1-2, with 7 bases fitting TRBD1. The CDR3 has 15 amino acids. V lost 4 bases, J lost 0 bases, and 5 bases stayed unmatched. The germline V gene encodes CDR1 ENHRY and CDR2 SYGVKD. The CDR3 region is CAISAGQGANYGYTF. CDR3 nucleotide sequence: TGTGCCATCAGTGCGGGCCAGGGGGCTAACTATGGCTACACCTTC.

The chain recombines TRBV7-2 with TRBJ2-1, with no clear D. Germline V lookup: CDR1 SGHTA, CDR2 FQGNSA. Trimming took 5 bases from V and 3 from J, leaving 14 bases between them. The CDR3 runs to 15 residues. CDR3 DNA sequence: TGTGCCAGCAGCCCCCTCGTGTATCTCTACAATGAGCAGTTCTTC. Amino acid sequence: CASSPLVYLYNEQFF. The full variable domain, rest sourced from reference TRBV7-2 and TRBJ2-1, is GAGVSQSPSNKVTEKGKDVELRCDPISGHTALYWYRQSLGQGLEFLIYFQGNSAPDKSGLPSDRFSAERTGGSVSTLTIQRTQQEDSAVYLCASSPLVYLYNEQFFGPGTRLTVL.

The chain has TRBV6-5 and TRBJ1-1; D is ambiguous. The V end was cut by 0 bases, the J end by 6 bases, with 8 bases between. Germline V gene sequence: CDR1 MNHEY, CDR2 SVGAGI. This CDR3 has 13 residues. The CDR3 coding sequence is TGTGCCAGCAGTTACTCAGGAGGAGCTGAAGCTTTCTTT. This gives the protein CASSYSGGAEAFF.

The chain links TRBV19 to TRBJ2-7, with 8 bases matching TRBD1. The CDR3 runs 13 residues. In germline, CDR1 is LNHDA, CDR2 SQIVND (reference sequence). Losses at the gene ends were 7 bases for V and 6 bases for J; bases not matched to a gene: 8. The CDR3 spells CASTQTGAGEQYF. DNA of the CDR3: TGTGCCAGTACTCAGACAGGGGCGGGCGAGCAGTACTTC.

A remark on this clone: At one end the junction does not follow the germline gene, possibly because of a read error. This chain uses TRBV9 with TRBJ2-2, with D perhaps matching TRBD2 (5 bases). CDR1 is SGDLS, CDR2 YYNGEE, per germline. The CDR3 runs 18 residues. The CDR3 bases are TGTGCCAGCAGCGTTCCCGGGAAAAACATAGGGAACGCCGGGGAGCTGTTTTTT. This translates into CASSVPGKNIGNAGELFF.